This T cell receptor (beta chain) was sequenced during a study of blood T cells in healthy people across ages. Findings and limits, study-wide: Fewer expanded clones and more diversity marked long-lived versus aged donors.

This clonotype was seen a handful of times. Its antigen remains unidentified. A second PCR, run for roughly 7 to 11 cycles, used a sample-barcoded 5' primer plus a J-beta primer mix. TCRdb passed the 5' RACE reads through MiXCR, listing each CDR3 protein once. The data show around 1,000,000 distinct CDR3 sequences, with approximately 26% seen just once and approximately 0.71% held by the top ten. The CDR3 is made up of 18 amino acids. The trim removed 5 bases at V and 0 bases at J, leaving 9 bases unmatched. The V gene's germline CDR1 is SGHAT and CDR2 FQNNGV. The data were also submitted as part of a second study, on T cells of mothers and their children.

The receptor comes from a girl aged 2 to 10 in good health. The sample was blood. The chain combines TRBV11-2 with TRBJ2-6; TRBD2 matches at 8 bases. The CDR3, as DNA: TGTGCCAGCAGCAGAGGGGAGCGGGGGTTCTCTGGGGCCAACGTCCTGACTTTC. This sequence encodes CASSRGERGFSGANVLTF.